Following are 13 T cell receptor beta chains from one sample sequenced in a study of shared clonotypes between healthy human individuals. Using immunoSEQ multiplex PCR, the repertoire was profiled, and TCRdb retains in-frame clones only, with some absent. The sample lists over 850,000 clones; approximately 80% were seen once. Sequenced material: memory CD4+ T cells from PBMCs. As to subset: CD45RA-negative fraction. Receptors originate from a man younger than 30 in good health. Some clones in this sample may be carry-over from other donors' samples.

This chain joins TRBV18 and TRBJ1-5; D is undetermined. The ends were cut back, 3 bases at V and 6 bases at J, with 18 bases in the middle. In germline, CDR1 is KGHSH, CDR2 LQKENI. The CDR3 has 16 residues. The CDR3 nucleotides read TGTGCCAGCTCACCGTCCTCCCCGAGGGATGGTCAGCCCCAGCATTTT. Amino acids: CASSPSSPRDGQPQHF.

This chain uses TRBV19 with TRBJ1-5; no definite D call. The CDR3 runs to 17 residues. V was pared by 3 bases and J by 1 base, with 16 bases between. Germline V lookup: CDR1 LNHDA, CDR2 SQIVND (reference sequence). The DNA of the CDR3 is TGTGCCAGTAGTATTTGGTTGGGTCGGGGAAGCAATCAGCCCCAGCATTTT. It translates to CASSIWLGRGSNQPQHF.

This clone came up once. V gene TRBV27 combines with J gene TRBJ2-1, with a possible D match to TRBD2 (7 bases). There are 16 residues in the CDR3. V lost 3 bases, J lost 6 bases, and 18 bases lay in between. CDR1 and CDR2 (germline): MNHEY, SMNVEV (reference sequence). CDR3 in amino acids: CASSFLARGGGNEQFF. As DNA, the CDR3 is TGTGCCAGCAGTTTCCTCGCGAGGGGGGGCGGCAATGAGCAGTTCTTC.

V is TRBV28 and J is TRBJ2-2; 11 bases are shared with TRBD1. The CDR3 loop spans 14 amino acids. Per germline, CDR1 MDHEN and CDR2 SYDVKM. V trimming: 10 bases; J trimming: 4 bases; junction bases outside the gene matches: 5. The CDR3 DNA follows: TGTGCCAACAGGGGGACAGGGGGCACCGGGGAGCTGTTTTTT. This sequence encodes CANRGTGGTGELFF. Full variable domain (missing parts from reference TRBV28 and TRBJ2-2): DVKVTQSSRYLVKRTGEKVFLECVQDMDHENMFWYRQDPGLGLRLIYFSYDVKMKEKGDIPEGYSVSREKKERFSLILESASTNQTSMYLCANRGTGGTGELFFGEGSRLTVL.

The CDR3 coding sequence is TGTGCCAGCAGTGACTCGGGGGAGGGGGCTTTCTCTGGAAACACCATATATTTT. Protein product: CASSDSGEGAFSGNTIYF. The chain is built from TRBV6-4 and TRBJ1-3; TRBD1 matches 7 bases. Germline values: CDR1 MRHNA, CDR2 SNTAGT. This CDR3 comprises 18 residues. V was pared by 0 bases and J by 0 bases, with 8 bases of the junction left unmatched.

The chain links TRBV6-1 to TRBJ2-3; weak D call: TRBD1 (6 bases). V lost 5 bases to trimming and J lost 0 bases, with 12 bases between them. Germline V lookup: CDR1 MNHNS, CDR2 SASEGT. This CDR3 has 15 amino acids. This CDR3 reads CASSPGQRSTDTQYF. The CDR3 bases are TGTGCCAGCAGTCCCGGACAGAGAAGCACAGATACGCAGTATTTT.

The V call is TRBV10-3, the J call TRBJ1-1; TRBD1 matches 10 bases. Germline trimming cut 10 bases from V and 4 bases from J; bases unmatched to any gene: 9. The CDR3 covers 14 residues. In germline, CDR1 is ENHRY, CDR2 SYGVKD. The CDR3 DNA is TGTGCCACTACCCGCCGGACAGGGGGCACTGAAGCTTTCTTT. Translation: CATTRRTGGTEAFF.

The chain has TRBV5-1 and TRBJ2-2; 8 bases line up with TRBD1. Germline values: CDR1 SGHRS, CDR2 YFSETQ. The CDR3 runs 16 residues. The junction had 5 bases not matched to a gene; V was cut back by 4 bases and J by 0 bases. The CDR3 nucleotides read TGCGCCAGCAGCACCGGACAGGGAACGAACACCGGGGAGCTGTTTTTT. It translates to CASSTGQGTNTGELFF.

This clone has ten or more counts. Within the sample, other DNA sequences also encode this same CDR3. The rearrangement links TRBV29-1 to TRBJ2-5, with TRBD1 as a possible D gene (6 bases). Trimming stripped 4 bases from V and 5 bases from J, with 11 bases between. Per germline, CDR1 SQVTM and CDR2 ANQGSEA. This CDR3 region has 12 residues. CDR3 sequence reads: CSVARGGETQYF. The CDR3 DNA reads TGCAGCGTTGCCAGGGGCGGGGAGACCCAGTACTTC. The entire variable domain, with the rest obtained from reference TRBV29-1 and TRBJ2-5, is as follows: SAVISQKPSRDICQRGTSLTIQCQVDSQVTMMFWYRQQPGQSLTLIATANQGSEATYESGFVIDKFPISRPNLTFSTLTVSNMSPEDSSIYLCSVARGGETQYFGPGTRLLVL.

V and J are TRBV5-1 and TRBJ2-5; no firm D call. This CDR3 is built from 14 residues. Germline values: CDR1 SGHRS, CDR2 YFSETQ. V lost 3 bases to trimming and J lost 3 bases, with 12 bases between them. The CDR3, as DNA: TGCGCCAGCAGCTGGGCCCGAGTGGAAGAGACCCAGTACTTC. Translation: CASSWARVEETQYF.

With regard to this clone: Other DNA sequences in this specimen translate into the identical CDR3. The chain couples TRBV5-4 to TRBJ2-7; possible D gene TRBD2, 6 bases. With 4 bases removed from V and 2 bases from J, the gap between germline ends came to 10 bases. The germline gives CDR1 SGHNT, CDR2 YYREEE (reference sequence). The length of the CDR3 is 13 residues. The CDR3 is CASSPGLTYEQYF. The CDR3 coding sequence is TGTGCCAGCAGCCCAGGACTAACCTACGAGCAGTACTTC. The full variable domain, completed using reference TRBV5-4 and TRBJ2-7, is ETGVTQSPTHLIKTRGQQVTLRCSSQSGHNTVSWYQQALGQGPQFIFQYYREEENGRGNFPPRFSGLQFPNYSSELNVNALELDDSALYLCASSPGLTYEQYFGPGTRLTVT.

The CDR3: CASSENGVLGEQFF. The CDR3 DNA sequence: TGTGCCAGCAGCGAGAACGGGGTTCTGGGCGAGCAGTTCTTC. This chain joins TRBV2 and TRBJ2-1; possible D gene TRBD2, 5 bases. Trimming took off 6 bases at V and 10 bases at J, with 19 bases between the two ends. CDR3 length: 14 residues. Germline CDR1 is SNHLY and CDR2 is FYNNEI. Using reference TRBV2 and TRBJ2-1 for the parts outside the CDR3, the full variable domain is EPEVTQTPSHQVTQMGQEVILRCVPISNHLYFYWYRQILGQKVEFLVSFYNNEISEKSEIFDDQFSVERPDGSNFTLKIRSTKLEDSAMYFCASSENGVLGEQFFGPGTRLTVL.

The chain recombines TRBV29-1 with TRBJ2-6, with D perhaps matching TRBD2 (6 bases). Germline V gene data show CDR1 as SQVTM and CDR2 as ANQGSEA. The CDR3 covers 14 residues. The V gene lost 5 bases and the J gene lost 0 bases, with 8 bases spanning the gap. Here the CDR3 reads CSVIGGSGANVLTF. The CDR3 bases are TGCAGCGTTATCGGGGGCTCTGGGGCCAACGTCCTGACTTTC.